These 22 T cell receptor beta chains originate from one sample sequenced in a study of tumour-infiltrating T cells in Burkitt lymphoma. The data were produced by immunoSEQ multiplex PCR, yet TCRdb's version contains in-frame clones alone and is incomplete. The table has tens of thousands of clones, roughly 30% seen once. Material for sequencing was tumor tissue. The receptor source for this set is a human donor with Burkitt lymphoma.

This chain uses TRBV18 with TRBJ2-5; no firm D call. Germline V gene data show CDR1 as KGHSH and CDR2 as LQKENI. CDR3 length: 11 amino acids. V lost 6 bases to trimming and J lost 5 bases, with 7 bases between them. The CDR3 spells CASSLVETQYF. The CDR3, as DNA: TGTGCCAGCTCCTTAGTGGAGACCCAGTACTTC.

This clone showed up just a few times. The chain recombines TRBV4-3 with TRBJ2-2; D perhaps matches TRBD2 (6 bases). V was pared by 4 bases and J by 3 bases, with 24 bases between. This CDR3 contains 19 residues. Germline CDR1 reads LGHNA; CDR2 reads YSLEER. CDR3 DNA sequence: TGCGCCAGCAGCCGGGGGGTGGGGGTTTTTCGGCACCACACCGGGGAGCTGTTTTTT. Translation: CASSRGVGVFRHHTGELFF.

The chain has TRBV5-1 and TRBJ2-1; tentative D call: TRBD1 (6 bases). Per the germline V gene, CDR1 is SGHRS and CDR2 is YFSETQ. The CDR3 extends over 14 amino acids. V lost 0 bases and J 9 bases, leaving 13 bases between the germline ends. The DNA of the CDR3 is TGCGCCAGCAGCTTGGAGGTACAGGGTATTGAGCAGTTCTTC. It specifies CASSLEVQGIEQFF.

The chain joins TRBV28 to TRBJ1-2, with D uncertain. Per the germline V gene, CDR1 is MDHEN and CDR2 is SYDVKM. With 4 bases removed from V and 4 bases from J, the gap between germline ends came to 10 bases. CDR3 length: 13 amino acids. Here the CDR3 reads CASSSGVLYGYTF. CDR3 nucleotides: TGTGCCAGCAGTTCGGGTGTTCTCTATGGCTACACCTTC.

V and J are TRBV6-6 and TRBJ2-2; D unresolved. The CDR3 consists of 12 residues. Germline loops: CDR1 MNHNY, CDR2 SVGAGI (reference sequence). V was pared by 8 bases and J by 1 base, with 5 bases between. The CDR3: CASGRNTGELFF. In DNA, the CDR3 is TGTGCCAGCGGGCGGAACACCGGGGAGCTGTTTTTT.

Regarding this clone: The junction departs from germline at one end; a sequencing error may be responsible. The chain links TRBV7-8 to TRBJ1-1; no clear D gene. The CDR3 has 12 amino acids. Per the germline V gene, CDR1 is SGHVS and CDR2 is FQNEAQ. This CDR3 is CASSQVYTEAFF. In DNA form, the CDR3 reads TGTGCCAGCAGCCAAGTATACACCGAAGCTTTCTTT.

This clone was seen a single time. The chain joins TRBV7-9 to TRBJ2-5, with a weak D call TRBD1 (6 bases). The germline V and J ends were trimmed by 5 bases and 1 base, with 26 bases remaining between them. Germline assignment: CDR1 SEHNR and CDR2 FQNEAQ (reference sequence). This CDR3 spans 19 amino acids. CDR3 coding DNA: TGTGCCAGCAGCCTACCGCCGAGACTGTACAGGGTGGGCCAAGAGACCCAGTACTTC. Translating gives CASSLPPRLYRVGQETQYF. Full variable domain (rest looked up from reference TRBV7-9 and TRBJ2-5): DTGVSQNPRHKITKRGQNVTFRCDPISEHNRLYWYRQTLGQGPEFLTYFQNEAQLEKSRLLSDRFSAERPKGSFSTLEIQRTEQGDSAMYLCASSLPPRLYRVGQETQYFGPGTRLLVL.

This clone came up a few times. The J gene is TRBJ1-3, the V gene TRBV5-6, with D possibly being TRBD1 (5 bases). This CDR3 is 15 amino acids long. CDR1 is SGHDT, CDR2 YYEEEE, per germline. V lost 4 bases and J lost 8, with 19 bases in between. For the CDR3, the DNA is TGTGCCAGCAGCCCCGGGCGGGGGAGGAGAGACACCATATATTTT. This codes for CASSPGRGRRDTIYF. Full variable domain (remainder filled in from reference TRBV5-6 and TRBJ1-3): DAGVTQSPTHLIKTRGQQVTLRCSPKSGHDTVSWYQQALGQGPQFIFQYYEEEERQRGNFPDRFSGHQFPNYSSELNVNALLLGDSALYLCASSPGRGRRDTIYFGEGSWLTVV.

This clone was seen a few times. The V gene is TRBV27, the J gene TRBJ2-3; D unresolved. Per germline, CDR1 MNHEY and CDR2 SMNVEV (reference sequence). This CDR3 is built from 15 residues. Trimming removed 5 bases at V and 8 bases at J, with 20 bases between. This CDR3 is CASSHPALVRGTQYF. Here the CDR3 DNA reads TGTGCCAGCAGTCACCCCGCTTTGGTCCGAGGTACGCAGTATTTT.

This clone has more than one count but fewer than ten. This chain joins TRBV21-1 and TRBJ1-5; whether TRBD1, the table's D call, matches the DNA was not checked. TRBV21-1 is reported as a pseudogene. The CDR3 is 15 residues long. CDR3 loop: CASSARDRVCQPQHF. The CDR3 DNA is TGTGCCAGCAGCGCGCGGGACAGGGTTTGTCAGCCCCAGCATTTT.

This clone was observed a handful of times. V and J are TRBV7-8 and TRBJ2-7; no definite D call. With 2 bases removed from V and 3 bases from J, the gap between germline ends came to 14 bases. The CDR3 runs 15 residues. Germline V gives CDR1 SGHVS, CDR2 FQNEAQ. CDR3 coding DNA: TGTGCCAGCAGCTTAAGTCAGGCGGTTGACTACGAGCAGTACTTC. It specifies CASSLSQAVDYEQYF.

V gene TRBV20-1 combines with J gene TRBJ2-2; D remains ambiguous. CDR3 length: 11 residues. Germline loops: CDR1 DFQATT, CDR2 SNEGSKA (reference sequence). V was clipped by 6 bases and J by 3 bases, with 5 bases between them. The CDR3 spells CSAKDTGELFF. The CDR3 DNA reads TGCAGTGCAAAAGACACCGGGGAGCTGTTTTTT.

The chain employs TRBV6-6 and TRBJ2-5, with 8 positions matching TRBD2. Looked up from germline, CDR1 is MNHNY and CDR2 is SVGAGI (reference sequence). The CDR3 consists of 14 residues. V trimming: 2 bases; J trimming: 2 bases; junction bases outside the gene matches: 1. CDR3 sequence reads: CASSYRGGQETQYF. As DNA, the CDR3 is TGTGCCAGCAGTTACCGGGGGGGTCAAGAGACCCAGTACTTC.

This clone has a handful of counts. J is TRBJ1-2 and V is TRBV5-6, with D hard to call. This CDR3 region has 12 residues. With 2 bases removed from V and 3 bases from J, the gap between germline ends came to 5 bases. CDR1 is SGHDT and CDR2 is YYEEEE in the germline V gene. This CDR3 reads CASSFGYYGYTF. The CDR3 bases are TGTGCCAGCAGCTTCGGGTACTATGGCTACACCTTC.

The CDR3 sequence: CASSSWTSGGELGQETQYF. DNA for the CDR3: TGTGCCAGCAGTTCCTGGACTAGCGGGGGGGAGTTGGGACAAGAGACCCAGTACTTC. The J gene is TRBJ2-5, the V gene TRBV28; TRBD2 matches 15 bases. The CDR3 consists of 19 residues. V lost 4 bases and J lost 2; bases outside the gene matches: 11. Germline CDR1 reads MDHEN; CDR2 reads SYDVKM.

This clone showed up just once. This chain's CDR3 is CASSLRGQGTLSYEQYF. The CDR3 DNA follows: TGTGCCAGCAGTTTGAGAGGGCAGGGGACACTCTCCTACGAGCAGTACTTC. J is TRBJ2-7 and V is TRBV28; TRBD1 might be the D (6 bases). The CDR3 contains 17 residues. With 3 bases removed from V and 0 bases from J, the gap between germline ends came to 18 bases. Germline V gene sequence: CDR1 MDHEN, CDR2 SYDVKM.

This chain links TRBV7-9 with TRBJ2-5, with D hard to call. Germline V gene lookup returns CDR1 SEHNR and CDR2 FQNEAQ (reference sequence). Trimming took 3 bases from V and 0 from J, leaving 8 bases between them. This CDR3 spans 14 amino acids. The CDR3 region has the DNA TGTGCCAGCAGCTTTCTGGACGACCAAGAGACCCAGTACTTC. It is translated as CASSFLDDQETQYF.

In DNA form, the CDR3 reads TGTGCCAGCAGCTCCCAGGGGGCGGTTGAGCAGTACTTC. This codes for CASSSQGAVEQYF. V is TRBV7-9 and J is TRBJ2-7; 8 bases fit TRBD1. This CDR3 is built from 13 residues. Germline CDR1 reads SEHNR; CDR2 reads FQNEAQ (reference sequence). V lost 4 bases and J lost 7; bases outside the gene matches: 6.

The table lists this clone with a few counts. The rearrangement links TRBV2 to TRBJ1-1, with a weak D call TRBD1 (5 bases). This CDR3 contains 17 residues. Germline V gene sequence: CDR1 SNHLY, CDR2 FYNNEI. The CDR3 here is CATSIRGFVGGATEAFF. The CDR3, as DNA: TGTGCTACCAGCATTCGGGGGTTCGTAGGTGGGGCCACTGAAGCTTTCTTT.

This clone occurred a few times. The chain is built from TRBV10-3 and TRBJ2-2, with D possibly called TRBD1 or TRBD2 (6 bases each). Per germline, CDR1 ENHRY and CDR2 SYGVKD. The V gene lost 10 bases and the J gene lost 0 bases, with 12 bases spanning the gap. The CDR3 runs 14 residues. The CDR3 is CASSGASNTGELFF. CDR3 nucleotide sequence: TGTGCCAGTTCGGGGGCCTCGAACACCGGGGAGCTGTTTTTT.

The chain couples TRBV6-1 to TRBJ1-3; 9 bases fit TRBD1. From germline, CDR1 is MNHNS and CDR2 SASEGT. J gave up 8 bases and V 4 bases, and 6 bases lay outside the gene matches. The CDR3 is 14 residues long. CDR3 DNA sequence: TGTGCCAGCAGTGTGGACAGGGGCTCAGACACCATATATTTT. It encodes CASSVDRGSDTIYF.

A few counts support this clone. This chain links TRBV7-9 with TRBJ2-7; D is possibly TRBD2 (7 bases). This CDR3 has 15 residues. V lost 5 bases to trimming and J lost 3 bases, with 17 bases between them. Germline CDR1 is SEHNR and CDR2 is FQNEAQ (reference sequence). CDR3 DNA sequence: TGTGCCAGCAGCGGGCGGGGGCCTCAGGTCTACGAGCAGTACTTC. It specifies CASSGRGPQVYEQYF.